Listed below are T cell receptor beta chains from one sample, sequenced in a study of post-analysis software for immune sequencing data. TCRdb processed the PCR reads anew with MiXCR; each CDR3 protein has one entry. Here the sample spans 350,000 to 500,000 distinct CDR3 sequences, less than 40% being singletons. The specimen was blood. These TCRs come from a girl aged 2 to 10 with multiple sclerosis. Each CDR3 is given with its conserved first and last residue. D genes are given only for firm matches. Clone size is stated in some rows and not others, as once, few, many or a class when expanded.

NA TRBJ1-2 NA TRBV28 CASSVGGRGYTF TGTGCCAGCAGCGTCGGGGGCCGTGGCTACACCTTC
few TRBJ2-3 TRBD2 TRBV6-2/TRBV6-3 CASSLSRLAGDLRDTQYF TGTGCCAGCAGTCTATCGAGACTAGCGGGGGATCTCAGAGATACGCAGTATTTT
NA TRBJ2-1 TRBD2 TRBV7-6 CASSLRTSGRAGDNNEQFF TGTGCCAGCAGCTTAAGGACTAGCGGGAGGGCCGGAGATAACAATGAGCAGTTCTTC
few TRBJ2-7 NA TRBV6-6 CASRLAGGGISEQYF TGTGCCAGCAGACTAGCAGGAGGGGGGATTTCCGAGCAGTACTTC
NA TRBJ2-1 NA TRBV6-1 CASGWRDPYNEQFF TGTGCCAGCGGGTGGAGGGACCCCTACAATGAGCAGTTCTTC
NA TRBJ2-7 NA TRBV29-1 CSVGNGYEQYF TGCAGCGTCGGTAATGGCTACGAGCAGTACTTC
NA TRBJ1-2 TRBD1 TRBV7-3 CASSKSGGVGYTF TGTGCCAGCAGCAAATCAGGGGGCGTTGGCTACACCTTC
NA TRBJ2-7 TRBD1 TRBV19 CASSILGQGIYEQYF TGTGCCAGTAGTATCCTAGGACAGGGGATCTACGAGCAGTACTTC
NA TRBJ1-1 TRBD1 TRBV4-1 CASSQGQLTEAFF TGCGCCAGCAGCCAGGGACAGCTCACTGAAGCTTTCTTT
few TRBJ1-2 TRBD1 TRBV30 CAWSVQGATDYTF TGTGCCTGGAGTGTACAGGGGGCGACTGACTACACCTTC
once TRBJ2-7 NA TRBV14 CASSQRDNYEQYF TGTGCCAGCAGCCAGCGGGACAACTACGAGCAGTACTTC
few TRBJ1-2 TRBD1 TRBV18 CASSRDRVFGYTF TGTGCCAGCTCCCGTGACAGGGTCTTTGGCTACACCTTC
NA TRBJ1-1 TRBD1 TRBV18 CASSPGQGADTEAFF TGTGCCAGCTCGCCCGGACAGGGGGCGGACACTGAAGCTTTCTTT
NA TRBJ2-1 NA TRBV20-1 CSASRIRAYNEQFF TGCAGTGCTAGCAGGATCCGAGCCTACAATGAGCAGTTCTTC
few TRBJ2-5 TRBD2 TRBV13 CASSYRRRGLAGWETQYF TGTGCCAGCAGCTACCGCCGAAGGGGACTAGCGGGGTGGGAGACCCAGTACTTC
few TRBJ2-3 NA TRBV20-1 CSAKEGTDTQYF TGCAGTGCTAAGGAGGGTACAGATACGCAGTATTTT
NA TRBJ2-7 TRBD1 TRBV7-9 CASSPGTVGTYEQYF TGTGCCAGCAGCCCGGGGACAGTGGGAACCTACGAGCAGTACTTC
few TRBJ2-7 NA TRBV5-1 CASRTRGNNEQYF TGCGCCAGCAGGACGAGGGGAAACAACGAGCAGTACTTC
once TRBJ2-5 TRBD2 TRBV28 CASSSPPLAGGPYKKTQYF TGTGCCAGCAGTTCCCCCCCGCTAGCGGGAGGGCCCTATAAGAAGACCCAGTACTTC
NA TRBJ2-7 NA TRBV6-1 CASSEALPDPYPYEQYF TGTGCCAGCAGTGAAGCGCTTCCGGACCCATATCCCTACGAGCAGTACTTC
NA TRBJ2-7 TRBD1 TRBV28 CASRSGGAGIGQYF TGTGCCAGCAGGTCAGGGGGCGCAGGCATTGGGCAGTACTTC
few TRBJ2-1 NA TRBV7-3 CASSLNGGADPYNEQFF TGTGCCAGCAGCTTAAATGGTGGGGCGGACCCCTACAATGAGCAGTTCTTC
few TRBJ2-3 TRBD2 TRBV7-2 CASSLGVSGRTDTQYF TGTGCCAGCAGCTTAGGTGTTAGCGGGAGGACAGATACGCAGTATTTT
few TRBJ2-3 NA TRBV6-6 CASSYRGRSDTQYF TGTGCCAGCAGTTACAGGGGGAGGTCGGATACGCAGTATTTT
few TRBJ2-3 NA TRBV7-8 CASSLVGGPTDTQYF TGTGCCAGCAGCTTAGTCGGGGGCCCCACAGATACGCAGTATTTT
NA TRBJ1-2 NA TRBV12-3/TRBV12-4 CASSPTGRDGYTF TGTGCCAGCAGCCCCACAGGGCGGGATGGCTACACCTTC
few TRBJ2-3 NA TRBV6-6 CASSYGAGDTDTQYF TGTGCCAGCAGTTACGGGGCAGGGGACACAGATACGCAGTATTTT
NA TRBJ1-5 TRBD1 TRBV10-3 CAISKTGDAGSNQPQHF TGTGCCATCAGTAAAACAGGGGATGCGGGTAGCAATCAGCCCCAGCATTTT
NA TRBJ1-1 TRBD1 TRBV2 CASRGTATEAFF TGTGCCAGCAGAGGGACAGCAACGGAAGCTTTCTTT
NA TRBJ2-3 NA TRBV7-2 CASSLAVLPTDTQYF TGTGCCAGCAGCCTGGCGGTGCTCCCCACAGATACGCAGTATTTT
NA TRBJ2-3 TRBD1 TRBV18 CASSPRTGLTDTQYF TGTGCCAGCTCACCAAGGACAGGGCTAACAGATACGCAGTATTTT
NA TRBJ2-6 NA TRBV7-2 CASSLLSSGANVLTF TGTGCCAGCAGCTTGTTGAGCTCTGGGGCCAACGTCCTGACTTTC
few TRBJ1-6 NA TRBV27 CASSILQESPLHF TGTGCCAGCAGTATCCTACAGGAGTCACCCCTCCACTTT
NA TRBJ2-5 TRBD1 TRBV20-1 CSAPHGTDQETQYF TGCAGTGCGCCCCACGGGACAGACCAAGAGACCCAGTACTTC
NA TRBJ1-4 NA TRBV20-1 CSAILREELFF TGCAGTGCTATCTTGAGGGAAGAACTGTTTTTT
many TRBJ2-7 TRBD2 TRBV10-2 CASRGTSGSHEQYF TGCGCCAGCAGAGGGACTAGCGGGTCCCACGAGCAGTACTTC
NA TRBJ2-1 NA TRBV29-1 CSVEIGGSSYNEQFF TGCAGCGTTGAGATCGGGGGTAGCTCCTACAATGAGCAGTTCTTC
few TRBJ2-7 TRBD1 TRBV29-1 CSVVTGTEAYEQYF TGCAGCGTTGTTACCGGGACAGAAGCCTACGAGCAGTACTTC